What follows are 3 T cell receptor beta chains derived from one specimen sequenced in a study of T-cell reconstitution after alpha-beta-depleted transplantation in children. For TCRbeta, the library was prepared with unique molecular identifiers. Each CDR3 protein is one row after TCRdb ran MiXCR on the PCR reads. The sample shows around 2,800 distinct CDR3 sequences, about 10% of them seen only once. The source material was PBMCs, mostly from graft donor cells, sampled 360 days after TCRalphabeta/CD19-depleted stem cell transplant. Source of these receptors: a patient aged 2-10 years who had a stem cell transplant for inherited bone marrow failure, so the T cells may come from the graft donor.

The table lists this clonotype with many counts. The chain is built from TRBV29-1 and TRBJ1-2; 8 bases agree with TRBD1. From germline, CDR1 is SQVTM and CDR2 ANQGSEA. The CDR3 length is 14 residues. The J segment lost 4 bases and the V segment lost 4 bases, leaving 8 bases of the junction unmatched. The chain's CDR3 is CSVGLGRGPYGYTF. CDR3 in DNA: TGCAGCGTTGGTCTGGGCAGGGGGCCCTATGGCTACACCTTC.

Only a few counts were recorded for this clonotype. The rearrangement uses TRBV4-3 and TRBJ2-1; 9 bases align to TRBD2. Trimming cost V 0 bases and J 9 bases; bases outside gene matches: 15. CDR3 length: 18 residues. Germline CDR1 is LGHNA and CDR2 is YSLEER. The CDR3 here is CASSQDLLGREGVGEQFF. The CDR3 coding sequence is TGCGCCAGCAGCCAAGATTTGTTGGGGCGGGAGGGCGTAGGTGAGCAGTTCTTC.

The chain combines TRBV19 with TRBJ2-1; 7 positions match TRBD1. The CDR3 loop spans 17 amino acids. Trimming at V came to 4 bases and at J to 4 bases, leaving 13 bases not matched to a gene. Per germline, CDR1 LNHDA and CDR2 SQIVND (reference sequence). The DNA of the CDR3 is TGTGCCAGTAGTAGAAAATCGACAGGGTTCCCTTACAATGAGCAGTTCTTC. This gives the protein CASSRKSTGFPYNEQFF.